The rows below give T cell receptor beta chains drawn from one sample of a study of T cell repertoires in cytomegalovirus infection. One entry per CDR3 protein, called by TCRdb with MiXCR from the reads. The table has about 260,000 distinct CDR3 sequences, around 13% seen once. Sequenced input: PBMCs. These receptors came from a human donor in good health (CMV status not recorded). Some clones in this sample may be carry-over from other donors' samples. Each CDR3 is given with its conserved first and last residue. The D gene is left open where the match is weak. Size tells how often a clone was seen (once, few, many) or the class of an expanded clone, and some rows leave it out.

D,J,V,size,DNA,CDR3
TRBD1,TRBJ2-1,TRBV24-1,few,TGTGCCACCAGTGATAAGACGGGACAGGCCTACAATGAGCAGTTCTTC,CATSDKTGQAYNEQFF
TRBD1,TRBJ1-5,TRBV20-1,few,TGCAGTGCACCAGAGATTCCTCGACAGGGTGGCCTATATAGCAATCAGCCCCAGCATTTT,CSAPEIPRQGGLYSNQPQHF
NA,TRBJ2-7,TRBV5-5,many,TGTGCCAGCAGCTTGAGAGAGGCTATGAGGGAGCAGTACTTC,CASSLREAMREQYF
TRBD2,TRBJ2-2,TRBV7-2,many,TGTGCCAGCAGCCCTAGCGGGAGGGACACCGGGGAGCTGTTTTTT,CASSPSGRDTGELFF
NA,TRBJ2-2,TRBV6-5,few,TGTGCCAGCAGTTACTCGAAGGGCGGGGCTGTAAGCGGGGAGCTGTTTTTT,CASSYSKGGAVSGELFF
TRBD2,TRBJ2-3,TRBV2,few,TGTGCCAGCAGTGAAGCTAGCGGGGGTAAAGATACGCAGTATTTT,CASSEASGGKDTQYF
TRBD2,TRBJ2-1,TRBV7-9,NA,TGTGCCAGCAGCTTATCCCTACTAGCGGGAGACCACAATGAGCAGTTCTTC,CASSLSLLAGDHNEQFF
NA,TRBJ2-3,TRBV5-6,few,TGTGCCAGCAGGCTCCTTACTAGTAGTTCGGCAGATACGCAGTATTTT,CASRLLTSSSADTQYF
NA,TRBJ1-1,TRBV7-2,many,TGTGCCAGCAGCTTAGCGGCAGGGCAGGGCACTGAAGCTTTCTTT,CASSLAAGQGTEAFF
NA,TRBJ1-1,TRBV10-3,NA,TGTGCCATCAGTGAGTGGGGGCCCGAAGCTTTCTTT,CAISEWGPEAFF
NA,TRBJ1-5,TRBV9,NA,TGTGCCAGCAGCGAGGGGGGGGGTGTCAATCAGCCCCAGCATTTT,CASSEGGGVNQPQHF
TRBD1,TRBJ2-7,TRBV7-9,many,TGTGCCAGCAGCTTAGCTATACGAAGGGACAGGGTACCCGAGCAGTACTTC,CASSLAIRRDRVPEQYF
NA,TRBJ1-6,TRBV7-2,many,TGTGCCAGCAGCCCCGCCTATAATTCACCCCTCCACTTT,CASSPAYNSPLHF
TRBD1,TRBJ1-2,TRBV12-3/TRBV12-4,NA,TGTGCCAGCAGACAAACCGGGACAGTTTATGGCTACACCTTC,CASRQTGTVYGYTF
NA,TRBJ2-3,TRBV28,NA,TGTGCCAGCAGTCTCGGGAATACGCAGTGTTTT,CASSLGNTQCF
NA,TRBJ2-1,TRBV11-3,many,TGTGCCAGCAGCTCCCTTGCCCGTCCGTATCGTGAGCAGTTCTTC,CASSSLARPYREQFF
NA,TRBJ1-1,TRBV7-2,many,TGTGCCAGCAGCTTAGCCGGATTCCGGAGGGACACTGAAGCTTTCTTT,CASSLAGFRRDTEAFF
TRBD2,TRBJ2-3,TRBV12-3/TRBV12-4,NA,TGTGCCAGCAGTTTATCCCGACTAGCGGGAGGCCGCACAGATACGCAGTATTTT,CASSLSRLAGGRTDTQYF
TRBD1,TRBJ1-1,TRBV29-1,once,TGCAGCGGGGACAGGGGATTCGGTGAAGCTTTCTTT,CSGDRGFGEAFF
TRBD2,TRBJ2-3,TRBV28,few,TGTGCCAGCACCCCGGGAGGGACGTGGGATACGCAGTATTTT,CASTPGGTWDTQYF
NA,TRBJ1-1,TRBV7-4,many,TGTGCCAGCAAGAGGGTAAAGGAAGCTTTCTTT,CASKRVKEAFF
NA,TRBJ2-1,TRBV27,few,TGTGCCAGCCTAGGGGTGATCGGCCTCTACAATGAGCAGTTCTTC,CASLGVIGLYNEQFF
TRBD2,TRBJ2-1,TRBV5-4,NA,TGTGCCAGCTGGCGACTAGCGGCGAGCAATGAGCAGTTCTTC,CASWRLAASNEQFF
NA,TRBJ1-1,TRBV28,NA,TGTGCCAGCAGTTTTTCGGGACGGTCGAACACTGAAGCTTTCTTT,CASSFSGRSNTEAFF
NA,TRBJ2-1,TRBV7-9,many,TGTGCCAGCAGCCTCAGGGACAATGAGCAGTTCTTC,CASSLRDNEQFF
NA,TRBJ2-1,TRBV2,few,TGTGCCAGCAACCCGGGCAGCTCCTACAATGAGCAGTTCTTC,CASNPGSSYNEQFF
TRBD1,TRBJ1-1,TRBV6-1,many,TGTGCCAGCAGTTCCCGGACAGGGAGGAACACTGAAGCTTTCTTT,CASSSRTGRNTEAFF
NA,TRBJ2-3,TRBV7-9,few,TGTGCCAGCAGTTTTCTTATCACAGATACGCAGTATTTT,CASSFLITDTQYF